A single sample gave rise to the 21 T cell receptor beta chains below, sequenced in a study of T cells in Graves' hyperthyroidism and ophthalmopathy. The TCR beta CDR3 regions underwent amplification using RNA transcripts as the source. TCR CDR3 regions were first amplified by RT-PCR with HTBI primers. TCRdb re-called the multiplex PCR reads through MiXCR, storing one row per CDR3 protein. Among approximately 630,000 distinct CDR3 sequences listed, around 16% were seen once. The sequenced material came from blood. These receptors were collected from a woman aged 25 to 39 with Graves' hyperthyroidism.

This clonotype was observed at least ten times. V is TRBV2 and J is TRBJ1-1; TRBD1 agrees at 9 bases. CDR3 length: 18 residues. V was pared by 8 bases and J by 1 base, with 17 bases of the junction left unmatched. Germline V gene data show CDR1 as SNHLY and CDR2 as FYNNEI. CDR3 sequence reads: CASQRRWRDRDSNTEAFF. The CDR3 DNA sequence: TGTGCCAGCCAAAGGAGGTGGAGGGACAGGGATTCGAACACTGAAGCTTTCTTT.

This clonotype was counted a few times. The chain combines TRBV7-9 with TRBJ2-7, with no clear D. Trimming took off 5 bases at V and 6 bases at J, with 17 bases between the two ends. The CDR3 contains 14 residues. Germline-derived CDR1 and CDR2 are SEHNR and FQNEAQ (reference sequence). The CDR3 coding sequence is TGTGCCAGCAGCCCTCGTCGTGGGCAAGGCGAGCAGTACTTC. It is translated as CASSPRRGQGEQYF.

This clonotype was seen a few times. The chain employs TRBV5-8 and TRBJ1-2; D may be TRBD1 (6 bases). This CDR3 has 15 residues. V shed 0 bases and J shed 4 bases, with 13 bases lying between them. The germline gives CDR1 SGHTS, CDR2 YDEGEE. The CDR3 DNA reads TGTGCCAGCAGCTTGGGGGGGCCTCCTACCTATGGCTACACCTTC. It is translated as CASSLGGPPTYGYTF.

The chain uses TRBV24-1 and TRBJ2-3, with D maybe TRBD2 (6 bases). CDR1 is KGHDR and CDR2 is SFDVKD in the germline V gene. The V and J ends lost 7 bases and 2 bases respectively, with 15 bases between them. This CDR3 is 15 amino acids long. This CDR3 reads CATSRGTHYTDTQYF. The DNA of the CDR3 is TGTGCCACCAGCCGCGGGACTCACTACACAGATACGCAGTATTTT.

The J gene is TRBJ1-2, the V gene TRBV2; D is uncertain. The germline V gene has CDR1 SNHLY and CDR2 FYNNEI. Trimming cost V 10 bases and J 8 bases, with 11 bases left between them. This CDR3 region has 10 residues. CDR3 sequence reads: CATMDGGYTF. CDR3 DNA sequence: TGTGCCACGATGGATGGGGGCTACACCTTC. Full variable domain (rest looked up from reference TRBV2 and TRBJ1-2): EPEVTQTPSHQVTQMGQEVILRCVPISNHLYFYWYRQILGQKVEFLVSFYNNEISEKSEIFDDQFSVERPDGSNFTLKIRSTKLEDSAMYFCATMDGGYTFGSGTRLTVV.

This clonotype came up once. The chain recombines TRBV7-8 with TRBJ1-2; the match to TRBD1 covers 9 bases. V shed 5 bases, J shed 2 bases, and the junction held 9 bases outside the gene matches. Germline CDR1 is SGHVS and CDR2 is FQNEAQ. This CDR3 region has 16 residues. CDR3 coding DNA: TGTGCCAGCAGCCTAACCGGGACAGGGAAAAACTATGGCTACACCTTC. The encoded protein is CASSLTGTGKNYGYTF.

The CDR3 is CATSDLRAGAETQYF. Written as DNA, the CDR3 is TGTGCCACCAGTGATTTGCGGGCGGGAGCGGAGACCCAGTACTTC. This rearrangement joins TRBV24-1 to TRBJ2-5; TRBD2 matches 7 bases. Germline values: CDR1 KGHDR, CDR2 SFDVKD. The length of the CDR3 is 15 residues. V shed 0 bases, J shed 5 bases, and the junction held 5 bases outside the gene matches.

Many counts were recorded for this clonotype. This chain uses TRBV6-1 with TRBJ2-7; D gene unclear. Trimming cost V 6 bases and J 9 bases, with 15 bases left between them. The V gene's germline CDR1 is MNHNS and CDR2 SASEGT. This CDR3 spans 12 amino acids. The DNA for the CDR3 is TGTGCCAGCAGAGCCGTCGAGACGGTGCAGTACTTC. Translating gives CASRAVETVQYF.

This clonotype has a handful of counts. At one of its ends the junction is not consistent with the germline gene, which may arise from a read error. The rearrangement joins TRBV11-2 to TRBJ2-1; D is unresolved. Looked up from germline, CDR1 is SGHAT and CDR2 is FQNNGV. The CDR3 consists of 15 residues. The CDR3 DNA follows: TGTGCCAGCAGCTTAGATCGAGTCTCCTCCAATGAGCAGTTCTTC. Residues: CASSLDRVSSNEQFF.

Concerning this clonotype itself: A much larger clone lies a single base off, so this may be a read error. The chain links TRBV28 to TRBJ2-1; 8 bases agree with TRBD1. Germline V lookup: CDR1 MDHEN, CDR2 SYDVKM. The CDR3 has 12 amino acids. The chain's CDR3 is CVSRGQADEQFF. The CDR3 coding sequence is TGTGTCAGCAGGGGACAGGCAGATGAGCAGTTCTTC.

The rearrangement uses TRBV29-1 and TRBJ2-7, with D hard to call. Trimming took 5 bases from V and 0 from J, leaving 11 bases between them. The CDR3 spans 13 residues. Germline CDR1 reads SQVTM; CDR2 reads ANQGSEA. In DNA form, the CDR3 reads TGCAGCGTTTCTAGGCCCAGCTCCTACGAGCAGTACTTC. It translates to CSVSRPSSYEQYF.

The CDR3 bases are TGTGCCAGCATCCAGATGATGAGTGGTGAGCAGTTCTTC. Its protein product is CASIQMMSGEQFF. This rearrangement joins TRBV3-1 to TRBJ2-1; D ambiguous. This CDR3 is 13 amino acids long. The germline V and J ends were trimmed by 7 bases and 9 bases, with 16 bases remaining between them. Germline CDR1 LGHDT, CDR2 YNNKEL (reference sequence).

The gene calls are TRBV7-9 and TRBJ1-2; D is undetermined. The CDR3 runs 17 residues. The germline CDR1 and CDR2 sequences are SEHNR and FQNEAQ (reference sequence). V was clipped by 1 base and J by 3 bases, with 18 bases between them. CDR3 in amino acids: CASSLELSWAVYYGYTF. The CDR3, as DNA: TGTGCCAGCAGCTTAGAGTTATCCTGGGCCGTCTACTATGGCTACACCTTC.

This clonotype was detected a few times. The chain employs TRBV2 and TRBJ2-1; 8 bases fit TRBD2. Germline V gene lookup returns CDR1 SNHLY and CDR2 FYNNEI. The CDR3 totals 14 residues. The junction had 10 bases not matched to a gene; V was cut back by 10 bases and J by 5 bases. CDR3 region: CATLGTSENNEQFF. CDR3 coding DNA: TGTGCCACCCTAGGGACTAGTGAAAACAATGAGCAGTTCTTC.

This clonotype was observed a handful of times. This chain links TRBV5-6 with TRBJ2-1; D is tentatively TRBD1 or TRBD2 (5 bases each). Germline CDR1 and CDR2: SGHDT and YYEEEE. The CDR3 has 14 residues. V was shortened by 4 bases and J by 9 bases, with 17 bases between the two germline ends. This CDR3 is CASSHLSWGTEQFF. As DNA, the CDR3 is TGTGCCAGCAGCCACCTGAGCTGGGGGACTGAGCAGTTCTTC.

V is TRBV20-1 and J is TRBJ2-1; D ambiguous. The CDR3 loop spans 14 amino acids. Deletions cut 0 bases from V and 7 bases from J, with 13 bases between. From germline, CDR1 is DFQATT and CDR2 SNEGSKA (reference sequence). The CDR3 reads CSARDGVPLNEQFF. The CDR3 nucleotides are TGCAGTGCTAGAGATGGGGTACCCCTAAATGAGCAGTTCTTC.

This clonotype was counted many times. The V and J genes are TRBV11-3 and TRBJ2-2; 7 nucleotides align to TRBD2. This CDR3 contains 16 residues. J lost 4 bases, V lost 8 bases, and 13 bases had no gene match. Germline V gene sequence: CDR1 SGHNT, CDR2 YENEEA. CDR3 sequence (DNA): TGTGCCAGCTCCCATGGGTTAGCGGGCGGCACCGGGGAGCTGTTTTTT. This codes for CASSHGLAGGTGELFF. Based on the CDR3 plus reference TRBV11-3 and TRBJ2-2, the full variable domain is EAGVVQSPRYKIIEKKQPVAFWCNPISGHNTLYWYLQNLGQGPELLIRYENEEAVDDSQLPKDRFSAERLKGVDSTLKIQPAELGDSAVYLCASSHGLAGGTGELFFGEGSRLTVL.

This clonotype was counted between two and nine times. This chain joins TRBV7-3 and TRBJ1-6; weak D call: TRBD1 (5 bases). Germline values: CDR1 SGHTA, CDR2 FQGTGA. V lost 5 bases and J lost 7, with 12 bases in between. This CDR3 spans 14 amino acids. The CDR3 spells CASSAGGYNSPLHF. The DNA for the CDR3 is TGTGCCAGCAGCGCGGGGGGGTACAATTCACCCCTCCACTTT.

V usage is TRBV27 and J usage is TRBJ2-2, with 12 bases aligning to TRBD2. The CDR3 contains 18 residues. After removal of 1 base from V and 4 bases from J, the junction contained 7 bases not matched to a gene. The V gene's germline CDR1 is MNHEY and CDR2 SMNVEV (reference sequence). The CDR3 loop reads CASSLWASGRAVTGELFF. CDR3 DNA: TGTGCCAGCAGTTTATGGGCTAGCGGGAGGGCCGTCACCGGGGAGCTGTTTTTT.

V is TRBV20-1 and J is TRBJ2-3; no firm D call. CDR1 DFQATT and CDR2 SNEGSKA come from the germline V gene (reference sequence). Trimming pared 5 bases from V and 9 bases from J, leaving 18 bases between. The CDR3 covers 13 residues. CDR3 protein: CSAPPESLRTQYF. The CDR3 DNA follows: TGCAGTGCTCCACCGGAGAGCCTTAGGACGCAGTATTTT.

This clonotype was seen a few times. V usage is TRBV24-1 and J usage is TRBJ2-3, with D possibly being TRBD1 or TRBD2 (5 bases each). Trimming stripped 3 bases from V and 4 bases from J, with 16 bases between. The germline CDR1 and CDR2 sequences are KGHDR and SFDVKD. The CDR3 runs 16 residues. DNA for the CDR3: TGTGCCACCAGTGATCCGGGGCAGCCAGAGCCAGATACGCAGTATTTT. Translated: CATSDPGQPEPDTQYF.